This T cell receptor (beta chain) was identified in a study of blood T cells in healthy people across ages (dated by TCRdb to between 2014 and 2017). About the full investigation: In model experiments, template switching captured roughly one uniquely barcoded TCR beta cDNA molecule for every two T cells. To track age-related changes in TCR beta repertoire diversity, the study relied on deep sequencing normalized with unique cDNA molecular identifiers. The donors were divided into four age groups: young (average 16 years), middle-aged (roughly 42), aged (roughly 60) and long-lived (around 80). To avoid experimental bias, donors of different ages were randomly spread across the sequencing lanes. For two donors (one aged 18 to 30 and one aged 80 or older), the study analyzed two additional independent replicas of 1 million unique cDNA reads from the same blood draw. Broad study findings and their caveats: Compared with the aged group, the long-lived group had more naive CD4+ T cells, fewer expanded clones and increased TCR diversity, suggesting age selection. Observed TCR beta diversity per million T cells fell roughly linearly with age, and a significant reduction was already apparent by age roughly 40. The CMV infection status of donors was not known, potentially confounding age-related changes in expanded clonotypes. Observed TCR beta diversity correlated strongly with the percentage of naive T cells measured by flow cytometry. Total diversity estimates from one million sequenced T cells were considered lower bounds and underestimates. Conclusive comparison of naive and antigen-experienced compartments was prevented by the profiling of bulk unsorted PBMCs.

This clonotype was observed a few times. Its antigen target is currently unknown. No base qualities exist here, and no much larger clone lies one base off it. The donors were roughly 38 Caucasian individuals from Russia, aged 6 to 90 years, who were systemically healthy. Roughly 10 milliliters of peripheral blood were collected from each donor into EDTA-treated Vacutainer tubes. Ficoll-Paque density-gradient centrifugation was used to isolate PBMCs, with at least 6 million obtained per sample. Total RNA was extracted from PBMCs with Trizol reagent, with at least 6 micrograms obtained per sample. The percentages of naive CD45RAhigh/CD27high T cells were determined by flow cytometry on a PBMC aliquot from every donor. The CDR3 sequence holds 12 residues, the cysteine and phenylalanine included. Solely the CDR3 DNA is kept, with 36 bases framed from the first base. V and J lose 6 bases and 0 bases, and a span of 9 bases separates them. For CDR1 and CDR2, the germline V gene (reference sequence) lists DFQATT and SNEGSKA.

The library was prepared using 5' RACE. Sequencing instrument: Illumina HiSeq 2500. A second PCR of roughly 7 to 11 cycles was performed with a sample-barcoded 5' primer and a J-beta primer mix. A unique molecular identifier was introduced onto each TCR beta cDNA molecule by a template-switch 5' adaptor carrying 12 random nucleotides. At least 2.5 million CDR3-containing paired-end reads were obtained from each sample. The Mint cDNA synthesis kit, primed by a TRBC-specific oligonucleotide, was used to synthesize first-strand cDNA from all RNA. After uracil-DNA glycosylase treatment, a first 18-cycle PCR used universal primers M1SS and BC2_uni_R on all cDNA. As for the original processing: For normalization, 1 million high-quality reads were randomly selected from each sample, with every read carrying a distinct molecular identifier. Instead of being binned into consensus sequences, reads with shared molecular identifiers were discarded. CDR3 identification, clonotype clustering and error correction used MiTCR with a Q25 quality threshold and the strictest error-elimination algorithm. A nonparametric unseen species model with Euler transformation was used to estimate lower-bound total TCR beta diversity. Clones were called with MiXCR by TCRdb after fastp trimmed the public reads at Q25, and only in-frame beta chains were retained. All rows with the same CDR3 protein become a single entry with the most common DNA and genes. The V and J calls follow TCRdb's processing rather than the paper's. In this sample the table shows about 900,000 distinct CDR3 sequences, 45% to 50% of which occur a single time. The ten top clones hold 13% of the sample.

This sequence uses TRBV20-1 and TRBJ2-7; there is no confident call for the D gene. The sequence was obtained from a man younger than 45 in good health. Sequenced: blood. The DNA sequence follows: TGCAGTGCGTACACCCACTCCTACGAGCAGTACTTC. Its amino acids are CSAYTHSYEQYF.